The rows below give T cell receptor beta chains drawn from one sample of a study of T cells after yellow fever vaccination. TCRdb reprocessed the 5' RACE reads with MiXCR, giving one entry per CDR3 protein. The sample holds about 630,000 distinct CDR3 sequences, around an eighth seen once. The sample here was PBMCs, taken on the day of the yellow fever booster vaccination. The receptor set was obtained from a man in his thirties or forties who received the YFV17D yellow fever vaccine. The CDR3 runs from the conserved cysteine through the conserved F or W.

J gene,V gene,CDR3 protein
TRBJ2-5,TRBV18,CASSPPSAGGSGETQYF
TRBJ2-1,TRBV4-2,CASSQRGHEQFF
TRBJ2-1,TRBV7-2,CASSFGGSPYNEQFF
TRBJ1-2,TRBV12-3/TRBV12-4,CASSDPTGLFYGYTF
TRBJ2-1,TRBV7-6,CASSRKDSRGYNEQFF
TRBJ1-4,TRBV2,CASNIMDLRDEKLFF
TRBJ1-4,TRBV7-9,CASSPRTVREKLFF
TRBJ2-4,TRBV12-3/TRBV12-4,CASSLALLMNIQYF
TRBJ2-1,TRBV20-1,CSARAVEVGRGNEQFF
TRBJ2-3,TRBV6-1,CASKVGLLAGFLDTQYF
TRBJ2-1,TRBV3-1,CASSLSPGLNEQFF
TRBJ2-6,TRBV4-3,CASSHSSPLSGANVLTF
TRBJ2-7,TRBV28,CASTREGVRYEQYF
TRBJ2-7,TRBV20-1,CSADPTSGRYEQYF
TRBJ1-5,TRBV10-3,CAIRTGSDQPQHF
TRBJ2-1,TRBV7-2,CASSSASGPYNEQFF
TRBJ2-7,TRBV4-3,CASSQSLDSAYEQYF
TRBJ2-7,TRBV7-2,CASSFFPGEGLPEQYF
TRBJ2-3,TRBV29-1,CSVEAGEGTDTQYF
TRBJ2-2,TRBV28,CASSLTGQPTNTGELFF
TRBJ2-1,TRBV5-1,CASRQGLTNEQFF
TRBJ2-7,TRBV7-2,CASSLMPGRGEQYF
TRBJ2-3,TRBV2,CASSNRDARTGDTQYF
TRBJ2-3,TRBV6-5,CASSYSGTGVADTQYF
TRBJ1-6,TRBV27,CASSFGTGRNSPLHF
TRBJ2-1,TRBV7-2,CASSLAGTSGYSEQFF
TRBJ2-1,TRBV6-5,CASSYGLLGNEQFF
TRBJ2-7,TRBV20-1,CSARGGTSYEQYF